The rows below give T cell receptor beta chains drawn from one sample of a study of blood T cell repertoires in COVID-19. Sequenced by immunoSEQ multiplex PCR; TCRdb stores in-frame clones only, minus some. This sample has 100,000 or so clones, with around 84% found just once. The sequencing input was peripheral blood. All receptors derive from a woman aged 55-75 years with acute or convalescent COVID-19. Each CDR3 is given with its conserved first and last residue. Each record gives: clone size, J gene, D gene, V gene, CDR3 DNA, CDR3 protein. A D gene is named only where the DNA matches it firmly. Only some rows state a clone size, as once, few, many or a class for expanded clones.

>NA|TRBJ1-4|TRBD1|TRBV19
TGTGCCAGTAGTAGCGGACAGGGGGGGGAAAAACTGTTTTTT
CASSSGQGGEKLFF
>NA|TRBJ1-2|TRBD1|TRBV30
TGTGCCTGTCTCCAGGGGGCGCCGTATGGCTACACCTTC
CACLQGAPYGYTF
>NA|TRBJ1-2|TRBD1|TRBV30
TGTGCCTGGAATAGGGACAGGGGGTTCTATGGCTACACCTTC
CAWNRDRGFYGYTF
>once|TRBJ1-5|NA|TRBV12-3/TRBV12-4
TGTGCCAGCAGTTTGGACATACGTCAGCCCCAGCATTTT
CASSLDIRQPQHF
>once|TRBJ1-1|TRBD1|TRBV29-1
TGCAGCGCGACGGGACAGGGGAACACTGAAGCTTTCTTT
CSATGQGNTEAFF
>once|TRBJ2-2|TRBD1|TRBV9
TGTGCCAGCAGCTTCCGGACAGGGAGCACCGGGGAGCTGTTTTTT
CASSFRTGSTGELFF
>NA|TRBJ2-7|NA|TRBV7-8
TGTGCCAGCACCCGCGGAGGCTCCTACGAGCAGTACTTC
CASTRGGSYEQYF
>NA|TRBJ1-6|TRBD1|TRBV5-1
TGCGCCAGCAGCTACCGGGACAGGGCGAGTTCACCCCTCCACTTT
CASSYRDRASSPLHF
>NA|TRBJ2-1|TRBD2|TRBV19
TGTGCCAGTAGTATCGGAGGCACGGGGGGACTATACAATGAGCAGTTCTTC
CASSIGGTGGLYNEQFF
>NA|TRBJ1-5|NA|TRBV29-1
TGCAGCGTTGGTGAATGGCGCAATCAGCCCCAGCATTTT
CSVGEWRNQPQHF
>NA|TRBJ2-5|TRBD2|TRBV7-2
TGTGCCAGCAGTCCTGACACGGCGGGGGGGAAAGAGACCCAGTACTTC
CASSPDTAGGKETQYF
>NA|TRBJ2-1|TRBD2|TRBV5-5
TGTGCCAGCAGCTATCTAGCGGGGGGCCCAGTGGTAAATGAGCAGTTCTTC
CASSYLAGGPVVNEQFF
>NA|TRBJ1-2|NA|TRBV30
TGTGCCTGGAGTCCACTGGGGGGGTCCCACTACTATGGCTACACCTTC
CAWSPLGGSHYYGYTF
>NA|TRBJ2-1|TRBD2|TRBV5-1
TGCGCCAGCAGCATAGGACTAGCGAATGAGCAGTTCTTC
CASSIGLANEQFF
>NA|TRBJ1-1|NA|TRBV3-1/TRBV3-2
TGTGCCAGCAGCCAAGAAATCGGGAGGACTGAAGCTTTCTTT
CASSQEIGRTEAFF